In its sample, the clone carrying this TCR beta chain was seen once. Its cognate antigen is unknown. The data originate from a study of post-analysis software for immune sequencing data. General study points: Patients had higher frequencies than controls of roughly five TRBV segments, including TRBV5-6, TRBV5-1 and TRBV20-1.

V lost 5 bases, J lost 5 bases, and 13 bases lay in between. From germline, CDR1 is MNHEY and CDR2 SVGAGI. The CDR3 consists of 14 residues. Incorporated into the TCR beta cDNA libraries were unique molecular identifiers, which served to reduce PCR and sequencing biases. TCRdb redid the calling of the PCR reads with MiXCR, one entry per CDR3 protein. The sample yields some 260,000 distinct CDR3 sequences, 30% to 45% seen once. The V call is TRBV6-5, the J call TRBJ2-1; no reliable D call. This clonotype originated in a girl between 5 and 17 years old with multiple sclerosis. Sequencing was performed on blood. The CDR3 nucleotides are TGTGCCAGCAGTACCTCCGGGCGAAACAATGAGCAGTTCTTC. It encodes CASSTSGRNNEQFF.